Listed below are T cell receptor beta chains from one sample, sequenced in a study of blood T cell repertoires in COVID-19. Assay used: immunoSEQ multiplex PCR; TCRdb lists only in-frame clones, some missing. The sample includes roughly 500,000 clones, 75% to 90% of them seen just once. The sample taken for sequencing was peripheral blood. Source of these receptors: a young man with COVID-19, enrolled during active disease. CDR3s include the opening cysteine and the closing phenylalanine or tryptophan.

CDR3 length: 15
V gene: TRBV2
J gene: TRBJ1-2
CDR3 protein: CASRDREVANYGYTF

CDR3 length: 15
V gene: TRBV7-2
J gene: TRBJ2-7
CDR3 protein: CASSSPTDKFYEQYF

CDR3 length: 16
V gene: TRBV7-2
J gene: TRBJ2-7
CDR3 protein: CASSLGARQGVLEQYF

CDR3 length: 15
V gene: TRBV9
J gene: TRBJ2-1
CDR3 protein: CASSASGSSYNEQFF

CDR3 length: 11
V gene: TRBV9
J gene: TRBJ2-1
CDR3 protein: CASSVGGQQFF

CDR3 length: 11
V gene: TRBV29-1
J gene: TRBJ2-3
CDR3 protein: CSVKGADTQYF

CDR3 length: 15
V gene: TRBV11-3
J gene: TRBJ2-3
CDR3 protein: CASSLGSRGTDTQYF

CDR3 length: 14
V gene: TRBV27
J gene: TRBJ1-6
CDR3 protein: CAKTTGTGASPLHF

CDR3 length: 15
V gene: TRBV18
J gene: TRBJ2-3
CDR3 protein: CASSPRTGGTDTQYF

CDR3 length: 13
V gene: TRBV7-9
J gene: TRBJ2-7
CDR3 protein: CAGSSWSSYEQYF

CDR3 length: 16
V gene: TRBV5-1
J gene: TRBJ1-6
CDR3 protein: CASSPGQLRVNSPLHF

CDR3 length: 11
V gene: TRBV11-2
J gene: TRBJ2-7
CDR3 protein: CASLGDYEQYF

CDR3 length: 15
V gene: TRBV6-5
J gene: TRBJ2-2
CDR3 protein: CASSLKDRDAGELFF

CDR3 length: 14
V gene: TRBV4-1
J gene: TRBJ2-7
CDR3 protein: CASSPKTGSYEQYF

CDR3 length: 17
V gene: TRBV3-1/TRBV3-2
J gene: TRBJ2-1
CDR3 protein: CASSAQTSAGPYNEQFF

CDR3 length: 14
V gene: TRBV10-2
J gene: TRBJ2-3
CDR3 protein: CASRGPDQRDTQYF

CDR3 length: 12
V gene: TRBV10-2
J gene: TRBJ2-7
CDR3 protein: CASSVGVYEQYF

CDR3 length: 14
V gene: TRBV7-8
J gene: TRBJ2-5
CDR3 protein: CASSLQGNEETQYF

CDR3 length: 14
V gene: TRBV25-1
J gene: TRBJ1-4
CDR3 protein: CASSEARGDEKLFF

CDR3 length: 15
V gene: TRBV5-1
J gene: TRBJ1-1
CDR3 protein: CASSPFDRTRTEAFF

CDR3 length: 14
V gene: TRBV5-1
J gene: TRBJ1-6
CDR3 protein: CASSSDRGKTPLHF

CDR3 length: 16
V gene: TRBV1
J gene: TRBJ2-7
CDR3 protein: CTSSQDRSPRPYEQYF

CDR3 length: 14
V gene: TRBV5-1
J gene: TRBJ1-2
CDR3 protein: CASSLTPTNYGYTF

CDR3 length: 15
V gene: TRBV29-1
J gene: TRBJ2-2
CDR3 protein: CSVGTGTGYTGELFF

CDR3 length: 14
V gene: TRBV2
J gene: TRBJ2-1
CDR3 protein: CASIPGGSTNEQFF

CDR3 length: 16
V gene: TRBV28
J gene: TRBJ1-1
CDR3 protein: CASWVGGGGTNTEAFF

CDR3 length: 15
V gene: TRBV29-1
J gene: TRBJ2-1
CDR3 protein: CSVGWGIGGANEQFF

CDR3 length: 17
V gene: TRBV11-2
J gene: TRBJ2-5
CDR3 protein: CASSLGVLTGDGETQYF

CDR3 length: 13
V gene: TRBV7-8
J gene: TRBJ2-1
CDR3 protein: CASSLLAGGSEFF

CDR3 length: 19
V gene: TRBV11-2
J gene: TRBJ1-3
CDR3 protein: CASSRLGGQAPIFGNTIYF

CDR3 length: 11
V gene: TRBV20-1
J gene: TRBJ2-1
CDR3 protein: CSAPTTYEQFF

CDR3 length: 13
V gene: TRBV11-2
J gene: TRBJ1-1
CDR3 protein: CASSLTTGVEAFF

CDR3 length: 16
V gene: TRBV7-8
J gene: TRBJ2-5
CDR3 protein: CASSLHEREWGETQYF

CDR3 length: 17
V gene: TRBV5-6
J gene: TRBJ2-1
CDR3 protein: CASSSPVAGPSYNEQFF

CDR3 length: 12
V gene: TRBV18
J gene: TRBJ2-5
CDR3 protein: CASSPGGETQYF

CDR3 length: 12
V gene: TRBV24-1
J gene: TRBJ2-7
CDR3 protein: CAQMTGRKEQYF

CDR3 length: 17
V gene: TRBV4-2
J gene: TRBJ1-1
CDR3 protein: CASSQDNRVGTGTEAFF

CDR3 length: 17
V gene: TRBV4-2
J gene: TRBJ1-6
CDR3 protein: CASSQRTGGDGDSPLHF

CDR3 length: 13
V gene: TRBV11-3
J gene: TRBJ2-3
CDR3 protein: CASSLDLRDTQYF

CDR3 length: 15
V gene: TRBV11-2
J gene: TRBJ2-2
CDR3 protein: CASSLVRGGTGELFF

CDR3 length: 12
V gene: TRBV6-6
J gene: TRBJ1-1
CDR3 protein: CASSYGGAEAFF

CDR3 length: 14
V gene: TRBV5-5
J gene: TRBJ2-7
CDR3 protein: CASSISGLAYEQYF

CDR3 length: 14
V gene: TRBV3-1/TRBV3-2
J gene: TRBJ2-2
CDR3 protein: CASSPRTGSGELFF

CDR3 length: 13
V gene: TRBV2
J gene: TRBJ2-7
CDR3 protein: CASSGMDRAEQYF

CDR3 length: 15
V gene: TRBV6-5
J gene: TRBJ1-4
CDR3 protein: CASSYSGGTNEKLFF